This paragraph reports one T cell receptor beta chain. This CDR3 spans 13 amino acids. V gave up 10 bases and J gave up 10 bases; unmatched junction bases: 13. From germline, CDR1 is ENHRY and CDR2 SYGVKD. The sample is drawn from a study of blood T cell repertoires in COVID-19. Assay: immunoSEQ multiplex PCR; the TCRdb copy retains only in-frame clones and omits some. The repertoire holds about 110,000 clones, with approximately 90% as singletons. This rearrangement joins TRBV10-3 to TRBJ2-1; 7 bases are shared with TRBD2. This receptor was obtained from a woman between 45 and 65 years old with acute or convalescent COVID-19. The sequenced sample consisted of peripheral blood. The chain's CDR3 is CATGGLADSEQFF. CDR3 nucleotides: TGTGCCACAGGAGGGCTAGCGGATAGCGAGCAGTTCTTC.